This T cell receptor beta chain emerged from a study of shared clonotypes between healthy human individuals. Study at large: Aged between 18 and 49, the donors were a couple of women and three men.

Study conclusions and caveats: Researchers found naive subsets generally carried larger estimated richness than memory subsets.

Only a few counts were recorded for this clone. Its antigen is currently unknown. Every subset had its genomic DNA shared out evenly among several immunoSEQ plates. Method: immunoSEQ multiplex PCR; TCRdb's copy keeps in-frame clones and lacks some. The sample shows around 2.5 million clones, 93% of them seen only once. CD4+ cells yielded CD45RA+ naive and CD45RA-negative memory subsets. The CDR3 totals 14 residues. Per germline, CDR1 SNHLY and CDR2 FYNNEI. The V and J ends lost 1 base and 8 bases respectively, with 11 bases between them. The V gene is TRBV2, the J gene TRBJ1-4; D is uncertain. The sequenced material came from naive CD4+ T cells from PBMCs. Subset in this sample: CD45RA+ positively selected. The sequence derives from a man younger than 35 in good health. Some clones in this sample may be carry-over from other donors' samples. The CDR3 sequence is CASSEVRAGEKLFF. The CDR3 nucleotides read TGTGCCAGCAGTGAAGTTAGGGCCGGGGAAAAACTGTTTTTT.